Listed below are T cell receptor beta chains from one sample, sequenced in a study of control samples from healthy donors and cancer patients. The assay was immunoSEQ multiplex PCR, and TCRdb's table has in-frame clones only and misses some. In the table there are tens of thousands of clones, about 87% of which are singletons. The specimen sequenced was PBMCs. The source of these receptors is an older woman with lung cancer. The CDR3 runs from the conserved cysteine through the conserved F or W. The D gene is left open where the match is weak. A row's size may be missing; if present it is once, few, many or a size class.

clone size	V gene	D gene	J gene	CDR3 length	CDR3 DNA	CDR3 protein
once	TRBV13	-	TRBJ2-3	16	TGTACCAGCAGAGTCTCGGCGGGGCCTAGCACAGATACGCAGTATTTT	CTSRVSAGPSTDTQYF
-	TRBV2	-	TRBJ1-5	14	TGTGCCAGCAGTGAAGGGACAGCGGGGCAGCCCCAGCATTTT	CASSEGTAGQPQHF
-	TRBV27	TRBD2	TRBJ2-3	16	TGTGCCAGCAGTCGCCGGACTAGCGGGGGCACAGATACGCAGTATTTT	CASSRRTSGGTDTQYF
-	TRBV28	-	TRBJ2-7	16	TGTGCCAGCAGTCTTATAGGGGGGGAGGTCCCCTACGAGCAGTACTTC	CASSLIGGEVPYEQYF
-	TRBV4-2	TRBD2	TRBJ2-1	13	TGTGCCAGCAGCCAAGATTCGAACGGGGGGGCGTTCTTC	CASSQDSNGGAFF
-	TRBV2	TRBD1	TRBJ1-2	13	TGTGCCAGCAGTTACCAGGGGGACTATGGCTACACCTTC	CASSYQGDYGYTF
-	TRBV6-5	TRBD1	TRBJ1-2	15	TGTGCCAGCAGTTACTCAAGGACAGGGAGGGCTGGCTACACCTTC	CASSYSRTGRAGYTF
-	TRBV5-6	-	TRBJ2-2	13	TGTGCCAGCAGCTTGGCCTACACCGGGGAGCTGTTTTTT	CASSLAYTGELFF
once	TRBV9	TRBD1	TRBJ1-1	15	TGTGCCAGCAGCACCACGGGACAGGGGAACACTGAAGCTTTCTTT	CASSTTGQGNTEAFF
once	TRBV10-3	TRBD1	TRBJ1-2	12	TGTGCCATCAGTGGACAGGGAGATGGCTACACCTTC	CAISGQGDGYTF
-	TRBV11-2	-	TRBJ1-4	12	TGTGCCAGCAGCTCAGGGAGTGAAAAACTGTTTTTT	CASSSGSEKLFF
-	TRBV7-2	-	TRBJ2-1	14	TGTGCCAGCAGCGCGCGGATTAGCAGGAATGAGCAGTTCTTC	CASSARISRNEQFF
once	TRBV5-4	-	TRBJ2-1	13	TGTGCCAGCAGCTTGGCGGGAGTATGGGGGCAGTTCTTC	CASSLAGVWGQFF
-	TRBV25-1	TRBD1	TRBJ1-6	18	TGTGCCAGCAGTGAAGGGACAGGGGGAAGCTCCTATAATTCACCCCTCCACTTT	CASSEGTGGSSYNSPLHF
-	TRBV5-6	-	TRBJ2-2	15	TGTGCCAGCAGCTTGGCTGGACCGAACACCGGGGAGCTGTTTTTT	CASSLAGPNTGELFF
-	TRBV5-1	TRBD2	TRBJ2-5	14	TGCGCCAGCAGCCCGGGTGAGGGAGGGGAGACCCAGTACTTC	CASSPGEGGETQYF
-	TRBV19	-	TRBJ1-3	16	TGTGCCAGTAGTATTGGTCTGCGAGAATCTGGAAACACCATATATTTT	CASSIGLRESGNTIYF
-	TRBV2	TRBD1	TRBJ1-2	15	TGTGCCAGCAGGAAAGGACGACAGGGTAACTATGGCTACACCTTC	CASRKGRQGNYGYTF
-	TRBV6-5	-	TRBJ2-3	11	TGTGCCAGCACCCCGGCAGATACGCAGTATTTT	CASTPADTQYF
once	TRBV5-1	-	TRBJ1-1	13	TGCGCCAGCAGCCCGGCACAGGGAACTGAAGCTTTCTTT	CASSPAQGTEAFF
-	TRBV6-5	-	TRBJ1-2	12	TGTGCCAGCAGTCCTCAGGGAGCCGGCTACACCTTC	CASSPQGAGYTF
-	TRBV6-5	-	TRBJ1-1	15	TGTGCCTCACTACTCGGGCAGGTGTACAGCACTGAAGCTTTCTTT	CASLLGQVYSTEAFF
-	TRBV9	TRBD1	TRBJ1-6	15	TGTGCCAGCAGCCCCCAGGGGGACGGGAATTCACCCCTCCACTTT	CASSPQGDGNSPLHF
-	TRBV7-9	-	TRBJ1-4	14	TGTGCCAGCAGCGCCAGACAGATTAATGAAAAACTGTTTTTT	CASSARQINEKLFF
few	TRBV2	TRBD1	TRBJ1-5	13	TGTGCCAGCAGAGGACAGGTCAATCAGCCCCAGCATTTT	CASRGQVNQPQHF
-	TRBV7-3	-	TRBJ2-1	16	TGTGCCAGCAGCTTAATTCGGGCAGGGGGAGGCGATGAGCAGTTCTTC	CASSLIRAGGGDEQFF
once	TRBV7-2	-	TRBJ2-7	14	TGTGCCAGCAGCTTAGGCGCAGGGGCCCACGAGCAGTACTTC	CASSLGAGAHEQYF
-	TRBV27	TRBD1	TRBJ2-1	13	TGTGCCAGCAGTTGGGACAGGGGATATGAGCAGTTCTTC	CASSWDRGYEQFF
-	TRBV7-3	-	TRBJ1-6	16	TGTGCCAGCAGCTTAACAGGTTACCCTACTAATTCACCCCTCCACTTT	CASSLTGYPTNSPLHF
-	TRBV27	TRBD2	TRBJ2-3	17	TGTGCCAGCAGCCGCAGGGGACTAGCGGGAGTGGCAGATACGCAGTATTTT	CASSRRGLAGVADTQYF
-	TRBV7-2	TRBD2	TRBJ2-5	14	TGTGCCAGCAGCTTTTCTAGCGGGGGGGAGACCCAGTACTTC	CASSFSSGGETQYF